The 18 T cell receptor beta chains below were found in one sample sequenced in a study of OX40 agonist ivuxolimab in advanced cancers. Sequencing used immunoSEQ multiplex PCR; TCRdb keeps in-frame clones, though not all of them. Among about 110,000 clones, about 91% were seen once, and the ten largest hold roughly 1.1%. The specimen was CD4+ or CD8+ T cells sorted from blood, collected in a trial of the OX40 agonist ivuxolimab. These receptors all stem from an adult with an advanced solid tumor such as melanoma, head and neck, liver or kidney cancer.

This clone has just a few counts. The chain couples TRBV29-1 to TRBJ1-4; D uncertain. CDR3 length equals 13 residues. Germline CDR1 SQVTM, CDR2 ANQGSEA. V lost 7 bases and J 6 bases, leaving 15 bases between the germline ends. Written as DNA, the CDR3 is TGCAGCGCAATAGACCAGAGGGATGAAAAACTGTTTTTT. Its protein is CSAIDQRDEKLFF.

V is TRBV11-3 and J is TRBJ2-5; D is unclear. Looked up from germline, CDR1 is SGHNT and CDR2 is YENEEA. The length of the CDR3 is 12 residues. The V end was cut by 3 bases, the J end by 5 bases, with 7 bases between. Here the CDR3 DNA reads TGTGCCAGCAGCTTGGTGGGGGAGACCCAGTACTTC. Residues: CASSLVGETQYF.

CDR3 coding DNA: TGTGCCAGCAGCGTCCTGCTGGGACAGGGCTACGAGCAGTACTTC. Protein: CASSVLLGQGYEQYF. The V and J genes are TRBV7-2 and TRBJ2-7, with 9 bases matching TRBD1. The CDR3 is made up of 15 amino acids. Unmatched junction bases numbered 8, after V lost 5 bases and J lost 3 bases. CDR1 is SGHTA, CDR2 FQGNSA, per germline.

The genes are TRBV5-1 and TRBJ2-7; TRBD1 matches 12 bases. The CDR3 has 14 amino acids. Germline V gene data show CDR1 as SGHRS and CDR2 as YFSETQ. V shed 6 bases and J 6 bases; nucleotides not matched to a gene: 7. The CDR3 bases are TGCGCCAGCACCACGGGACAGGGGGCGGTCGAGCAGTACTTC. It specifies CASTTGQGAVEQYF.

The rearrangement joins TRBV7-8 to TRBJ2-3, with 9 bases aligning to TRBD2. The germline CDR1 and CDR2 sequences are SGHVS and FQNEAQ. The CDR3 covers 15 residues. The J segment lost 6 bases and the V segment lost 0 bases, leaving 4 bases of the junction unmatched. The CDR3: CASSLASGSLDTQYF. As DNA, the CDR3 is TGTGCCAGCAGCTTAGCTAGCGGGAGTCTTGATACGCAGTATTTT.

The chain recombines TRBV7-2 with TRBJ2-2, with D unresolved. V lost 1 base and J lost 7, with 10 bases in between. The CDR3 consists of 14 residues. The germline CDR1 and CDR2 sequences are SGHTA and FQGNSA. CDR3 nucleotides: TGTGCCAGCAGCTTAGGGTTAGGGTACGGGGAGCTGTTTTTT. Amino acids: CASSLGLGYGELFF.

This chain links TRBV7-3 with TRBJ2-1; 8 nucleotides align to TRBD2. Germline V gives CDR1 SGHTA, CDR2 FQGTGA. V lost 5 bases to trimming and J lost 9 bases; unmatched junction nucleotides: 12. This CDR3 is 15 amino acids long. The CDR3 DNA is TGTGCCAGCAGCCCTCTGTCGGGAGGGCCGGGTGAGCAGTTCTTC. Translated, it gives CASSPLSGGPGEQFF.

The chain recombines TRBV6-5 with TRBJ1-1; the D gene is possibly TRBD1 (5 bases). The CDR3 spans 15 residues. Trimming took 1 base from V and 6 from J, leaving 15 bases between them. Germline loops: CDR1 MNHEY, CDR2 SVGAGI. Here the CDR3 reads CASSYLGSRGSEAFF. In DNA, the CDR3 is TGTGCCAGCAGTTACTTGGGATCCCGGGGCTCTGAAGCTTTCTTT.

The V call is TRBV5-4, the J call TRBJ2-1; 8 bases line up with TRBD2. Losses at the gene ends were 5 bases for V and 8 bases for J; bases not matched to a gene: 12. There are 15 residues in the CDR3. Germline V gives CDR1 SGHNT, CDR2 YYREEE (reference sequence). The CDR3 reads CASRLTGGFIDEQFF. The CDR3 DNA reads TGTGCCAGCAGGTTAACGGGAGGGTTTATCGATGAGCAGTTCTTC. Full variable domain (remainder filled in from reference TRBV5-4 and TRBJ2-1): ETGVTQSPTHLIKTRGQQVTLRCSSQSGHNTVSWYQQALGQGPQFIFQYYREEENGRGNFPPRFSGLQFPNYSSELNVNALELDDSALYLCASRLTGGFIDEQFFGPGTRLTVL.

This chain connects TRBV5-1 to TRBJ1-2; D unclear. CDR1 is SGHRS, CDR2 YFSETQ, per germline. The CDR3 has 15 residues. Between the trimmed V and J ends, which lost 0 bases and 5 bases, there was a span of 14 bases. The CDR3 here is CASSLAAGAFYGYTF. The CDR3 DNA follows: TGCGCCAGCAGCTTGGCGGCAGGCGCATTTTATGGCTACACCTTC.

This sequence joins TRBV9 and TRBJ1-2; D uncertain. The CDR3 spans 16 residues. The germline V and J ends were trimmed by 4 bases and 1 base, with 17 bases remaining between them. Germline CDR1 is SGDLS and CDR2 is YYNGEE. The CDR3 loop reads CASSPSTYRINYGYTF. The CDR3 nucleotides read TGTGCCAGCAGCCCCAGCACTTACCGAATTAACTATGGCTACACCTTC.

This clone has just one count. The chain carries TRBV7-2 and TRBJ1-3; 8 nucleotides agree with TRBD1. Losses at the gene ends were 5 bases for V and 0 bases for J; bases not matched to a gene: 9. The germline V gene encodes CDR1 SGHTA and CDR2 FQGNSA. The CDR3 has 17 residues. CDR3 coding DNA: TGTGCCAGCAGCATCGACGGGACAGGTTACTCTGGAAACACCATATATTTT. Residues: CASSIDGTGYSGNTIYF.

This clone has more than one count but fewer than ten. This chain links TRBV6-1 with TRBJ2-2, with D tentatively TRBD1 or TRBD2 (5 bases each). Between the trimmed V and J ends, which lost 0 bases and 5 bases, there was a span of 10 bases. The CDR3 totals 15 residues. Germline values: CDR1 MNHNS, CDR2 SASEGT. The CDR3 nucleotides read TGTGCCAGCAGTGAAGCCGAAGGGGAGACCGGGGAGCTGTTTTTT. This gives the protein CASSEAEGETGELFF.

This chain connects TRBV27 to TRBJ2-3, with a possible D match to TRBD2 (6 bases). The ends were cut back, 9 bases at V and 2 bases at J, with 12 bases in the middle. The CDR3 spans 13 residues. CDR1 MNHEY and CDR2 SMNVEV come from the germline V gene (reference sequence). The CDR3 region has the DNA TGTGCCAGTAAGGAGGGGAACACAGATACGCAGTATTTT. Encoded protein: CASKEGNTDTQYF.

V and J are TRBV12-5 and TRBJ1-5; TRBD1 might be the D (6 bases). This CDR3 spans 15 amino acids. From germline, CDR1 is LGHNT and CDR2 FRNRAP. The V end was cut by 6 bases, the J end by 0 bases, with 12 bases between. CDR3 sequence reads: CASGKGQFSNQPQHF. Written as DNA, the CDR3 is TGTGCTAGTGGCAAAGGACAGTTTAGCAATCAGCCCCAGCATTTT.

The chain is built from TRBV7-6 and TRBJ2-7, with D perhaps matching TRBD2 (5 bases). This CDR3 has 14 amino acids. Germline V gives CDR1 SGHVS, CDR2 FNYEAQ. Trimming left V 1 base short and J 3 bases short, with 10 bases between. CDR3 protein: CASSLGAGDYEQYF. The DNA of the CDR3 is TGTGCCAGCAGCTTAGGGGCCGGGGACTACGAGCAGTACTTC.

The rearrangement joins TRBV7-2 to TRBJ1-2, with D tentatively TRBD1 (6 bases). The CDR3 sequence is 15 residues long. The germline gives CDR1 SGHTA, CDR2 FQGNSA. V was trimmed by 1 base and J by 7 bases, leaving 16 bases between them. CDR3 in DNA: TGTGCCAGCAGCTTAGGAAGCAATCCGGGGGCTGGCTACACCTTC. Its protein is CASSLGSNPGAGYTF.

J is TRBJ2-7 and V is TRBV27; D might be TRBD2 (6 bases). This CDR3 spans 16 amino acids. The germline V and J ends were trimmed by 5 bases and 0 bases, with 17 bases remaining between them. CDR1 MNHEY and CDR2 SMNVEV come from the germline V gene (reference sequence). CDR3 in amino acids: CASSIYRPSDSYEQYF. The DNA of the CDR3 is TGTGCCAGCAGTATATATAGGCCTAGCGACTCCTACGAGCAGTACTTC.